The table lists the clone carrying this TCR beta chain with many counts. Trimming removed 4 bases at V and 1 base at J, with 11 bases between. This CDR3 contains 14 residues. The V gene's germline CDR1 is SGHRS and CDR2 YFSETQ. The data stem from a study of T cell repertoires in cytomegalovirus infection. MiXCR, applied by TCRdb to the reads, yields one record per CDR3 protein. The profile shows around 270,000 distinct CDR3 sequences, 8% to 9.5% of them singletons. The sequencing sample was made of PBMCs. The chain employs TRBV5-1 and TRBJ1-1; the D is unclear. The source of this sequence is a human donor in good health (CMV status not recorded). Some clones in this sample may be carry-over from other donors' samples. The CDR3 is CASSSTAKNTEAFF. For the CDR3, the DNA is TGCGCCAGCAGCAGTACGGCAAAGAACACTGAAGCTTTCTTT.